Listed below are T cell receptor beta chains from one sample, sequenced in a study of control samples from healthy donors and cancer patients. The table came from immunoSEQ multiplex PCR; TCRdb's copy has only in-frame clones and leaves some out. This table holds 73,000 or so clones, about 88% found once. The source material was blood. These receptors all stem from a woman aged 50 to 60 in good health. Both conserved end residues are part of each CDR3. The D gene is left open where the match is weak. Clone size is shown for a subset of rows, as once, few, many or a class of expanded clone.

J gene,D gene,V gene,clone size,CDR3 DNA,CDR3 protein
TRBJ1-5,.,TRBV3-1/TRBV3-2,.,TGTGCCAGCAGCCAAAATGAGGGACACAGCAATCAGCCCCAGCATTTT,CASSQNEGHSNQPQHF
TRBJ1-5,.,TRBV6-5,.,TGTGCCAGCAGTTACTCACGAGGGGGGGGTCAGCCCCAGCATTTT,CASSYSRGGGQPQHF
TRBJ2-1,.,TRBV19,.,TGTGCCAGTCAGTCCTTAGCCTACAATGAGCAGTTCTTC,CASQSLAYNEQFF
TRBJ1-3,.,TRBV10-3,.,TGTGCCATCAGTTCGCCGGGGAGCGGAAACACCATATATTTT,CAISSPGSGNTIYF
TRBJ2-3,TRBD2,TRBV24-1,.,TGTGCCACCAGTGATTCGGGGGGAACGAATACGCAGTATTTT,CATSDSGGTNTQYF
TRBJ2-1,TRBD2,TRBV6-6,once,TGTGCCAGCAGTCGAATAAGCGGGAGTCCCTCCAATGAGCAGTTCTTC,CASSRISGSPSNEQFF
TRBJ1-5,TRBD1,TRBV5-1,.,TGCGCCAGCAGCCCCAGGGGGGAAAGCAATCAGCCCCAGCATTTT,CASSPRGESNQPQHF
TRBJ2-7,.,TRBV6-6,once,TGTGCCAGCAGTTACGAGGGCATGTTCTCCTACGAGCAGTACTTC,CASSYEGMFSYEQYF
TRBJ2-2,.,TRBV5-1,.,TGCGCCAGCAGCTCTGCCGCCACCGGGGAGCTGTTTTTT,CASSSAATGELFF
TRBJ1-5,.,TRBV19,once,TGTGCCAGTAGTATAGGGGGTCCTTGGGGGGCTGAGTACGTCAATCAGCCCCAGCATTTT,CASSIGGPWGAEYVNQPQHF
TRBJ2-3,TRBD2,TRBV19,.,TGTGCCAGTAGTATAGCCGCGGGAGGAGCAGATACGCAGTATTTT,CASSIAAGGADTQYF
TRBJ1-1,.,TRBV6-5,.,TGTGCCAGCAGTCGGGGGATGGAGGATAAGGCTTTCTTT,CASSRGMEDKAFF
TRBJ2-1,.,TRBV5-1,once,TGCGCCAGCAGCTGGGGGACATCATACAATGAGCAGTTCTTC,CASSWGTSYNEQFF
TRBJ1-5,.,TRBV6-2/TRBV6-3,.,TGTGCCAGCAGTGACGGAGGGATTAATCAGCCCCAGCATTTT,CASSDGGINQPQHF
TRBJ2-7,.,TRBV4-1,.,TGCGCCAGCAGCCAAGTGAGTACAGTTACCTACGAGCAGTACTTC,CASSQVSTVTYEQYF
TRBJ1-2,TRBD1,TRBV7-9,.,TGTGCCAGCAGTACGACAGGGGACTACTATGGCTACACCTTC,CASSTTGDYYGYTF
TRBJ2-3,.,TRBV11-2,few,TGTGCCAGCAGCGCCCGGACGCGACGGGATACGCAGTATTTT,CASSARTRRDTQYF
TRBJ1-1,.,TRBV11-2,.,TGTGCCAGCGCCGTGGGGGAAGAGACTGAAGCTTTCTTT,CASAVGEETEAFF
TRBJ2-3,.,TRBV4-2,.,TGTGCCAGCAGCCCCGGACTCTACACAGATACGCAGTATTTT,CASSPGLYTDTQYF
TRBJ2-2,TRBD1,TRBV9,few,TGTGCCAGCAGCGTAGTGGGACAGGGTACCGGGGAGCTGTTTTTT,CASSVVGQGTGELFF
TRBJ2-7,TRBD1,TRBV15,.,TGTGCCACGAGGACAGGGGTGCCTGAGTCCTACGAGCAGTACTTC,CATRTGVPESYEQYF
TRBJ1-5,.,TRBV19,.,TGTGCCAGTAGTATTCTAGGGTCGGGTCAGCCCCAGCATTTT,CASSILGSGQPQHF
TRBJ2-5,TRBD2,TRBV27,.,TGTGCCAGCAGTTTAGCGGGAGCCCCCGTGGAGACCCAGTACTTC,CASSLAGAPVETQYF
TRBJ2-1,.,TRBV9,.,TGTGCCAGCAGCGTAGCCTTAGGGCAGCAGTTCTTC,CASSVALGQQFF
TRBJ2-7,TRBD2,TRBV28,.,TGTGCCAGCAGTCCCCCGGCTAGCGGGCCTTCCTACGAGCAGTACTTC,CASSPPASGPSYEQYF
TRBJ2-6,.,TRBV6-1,.,TGTGCCAGCAGTGAACAAGCGGGGGCCAACGTCCTGACTTTC,CASSEQAGANVLTF
TRBJ2-5,TRBD1,TRBV15,.,TGTGCCACCAGCAGGGGGAGAGGGGTGTCGAGGGGGCCCCAAGAGACCCAGTACTTC,CATSRGRGVSRGPQETQYF
TRBJ2-7,TRBD2,TRBV13,.,TGTGCCAGCAGTCCCAGAACCTTGGGAGGGGAGCAGTACTTC,CASSPRTLGGEQYF
TRBJ2-1,.,TRBV6-6,.,TGTGCCAGCAGTTACATAAAGGGCACCACAATAGAGCAGTTCTTC,CASSYIKGTTIEQFF
TRBJ2-2,.,TRBV10-3,.,TGTGCCACCGGGGACACCACGAACACCGGGGAGCTGTTTTTT,CATGDTTNTGELFF
TRBJ2-2,.,TRBV24-1,.,TGTGCCACCAGTGAACCACAGGGAGCCGGGGAGCTGTTTTTT,CATSEPQGAGELFF
TRBJ1-1,.,TRBV18,.,TGTGCCAGCTCACGGGCAACAGGAGTAATGAACACTGAAGCTTTCTTT,CASSRATGVMNTEAFF
TRBJ2-1,TRBD2,TRBV3-1/TRBV3-2,.,TGTGCCAGCAGCCAAGATTGGAGGCTAGCGGTCTACAATGAGCAGTTCTTC,CASSQDWRLAVYNEQFF
TRBJ1-4,.,TRBV24-1,.,TGTGCCACCAGTGATTCCCGGAACGGCGCTGAAAAACTGTTTTTT,CATSDSRNGAEKLFF
TRBJ1-4,TRBD1,TRBV5-1,.,TGCGCCAGCAGCTTGGATGGACAGGGGGTTGAAAAACTGTTTTTT,CASSLDGQGVEKLFF
TRBJ1-3,.,TRBV29-1,few,TGCAGCGTGAGGGGGGTATCCGGAAACACCATATATTTT,CSVRGVSGNTIYF
TRBJ1-2,TRBD1,TRBV30,.,TGTGCCTGGGTGACAGGGGTCGGCTACACCTTC,CAWVTGVGYTF
TRBJ2-2,.,TRBV5-1,.,TGCGCCAGCAGCTTGGGAGGTCGCACCGGGGAGCTGTTTTTT,CASSLGGRTGELFF
TRBJ2-1,TRBD2,TRBV6-5,.,TGTGCCAGCAGGGCACTAGCGGGAGGGCCGAGGGAGCAGTTCTTC,CASRALAGGPREQFF
TRBJ1-2,TRBD1,TRBV6-6,.,TGTGCCAGCAGTCGACAGGGGGCGAACCCACGCTATGGCTACACCTTC,CASSRQGANPRYGYTF
TRBJ1-1,.,TRBV19,.,TGTGCCAGTAGTATCGGGATAGGACCTTACACTGAAGCTTTCTTT,CASSIGIGPYTEAFF
TRBJ2-4,.,TRBV4-2,.,TGTGCCAGCAGCCAAGACGTCCTAGGGGGAGGGCCGGAAAACATTCAGTACTTC,CASSQDVLGGGPENIQYF
TRBJ2-1,TRBD1,TRBV6-5,.,TGTGCCAGCAGTTATGAGGCGGGACAGGGCTACAATGAGCAGTTCTTC,CASSYEAGQGYNEQFF
TRBJ1-6,.,TRBV10-1,.,TGCGCCAGCAGTGACAGCCTCTATAATTCACCCCTCCACTTT,CASSDSLYNSPLHF
TRBJ2-2,.,TRBV23-1,.,TGCGCCAGCAGTCATAGGGTTCAAAACACCGGGGAGCTGTTTTTT,CASSHRVQNTGELFF
TRBJ1-3,.,TRBV5-6,.,TGTGCCAGCAGCCGGGTGGAGGTCGGAAACACCATATATTTT,CASSRVEVGNTIYF
TRBJ1-1,.,TRBV30,.,TGTGCCTGGAGTCAAATCAGGGATCTGAACACTGAAGCTTTCTTT,CAWSQIRDLNTEAFF
TRBJ2-7,TRBD1,TRBV27,.,TGTGCCAGCAGTCAAGGACAGGGTTGGAGCGAGCAGTACTTC,CASSQGQGWSEQYF
TRBJ1-1,.,TRBV2,.,TGTGCCAGCAAGTACACTGAAGCTTTCTTT,CASKYTEAFF
TRBJ2-7,TRBD2,TRBV19,.,TGTGCCAGTAGTATAGATTCGGGGACTAGCGATATCTACGAGCAGTACTTC,CASSIDSGTSDIYEQYF
TRBJ2-7,.,TRBV13,.,TGTGCCAGCAGCTTCGGAGGGGGAATCTACGAGCAGTACTTC,CASSFGGGIYEQYF
TRBJ2-7,TRBD2,TRBV5-1,.,TGCGCCAGCAGCTTTCGGGGGGATAGCTCCTACGAGCAGTACTTC,CASSFRGDSSYEQYF
TRBJ2-7,TRBD2,TRBV19,.,TGTGCCAGTAGCCCCCATACGGTTCTAGCGGGATCCTACGAGCAGTACTTC,CASSPHTVLAGSYEQYF
TRBJ1-1,TRBD1,TRBV3-1/TRBV3-2,.,TGTGCCAGCAGCCAACCCCGGACAGGGCCAAACACTGAAGCTTTCTTT,CASSQPRTGPNTEAFF
TRBJ2-1,.,TRBV3-1/TRBV3-2,few,TGTGCCAGCAGCCAAGCGGAACTAGCTTATGAGCAGTTCTTC,CASSQAELAYEQFF